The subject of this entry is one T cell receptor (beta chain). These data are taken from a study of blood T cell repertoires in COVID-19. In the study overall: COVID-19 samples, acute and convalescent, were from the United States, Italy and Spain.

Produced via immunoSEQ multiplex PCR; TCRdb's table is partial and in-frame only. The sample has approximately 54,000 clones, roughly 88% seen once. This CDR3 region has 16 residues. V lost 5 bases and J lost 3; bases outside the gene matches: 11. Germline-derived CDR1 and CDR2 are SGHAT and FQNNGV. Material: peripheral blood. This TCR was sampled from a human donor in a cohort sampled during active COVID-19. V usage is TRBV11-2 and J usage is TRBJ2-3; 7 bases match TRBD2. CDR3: CASSPSGGRRTDTQYF. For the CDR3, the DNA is TGTGCCAGCAGCCCCTCGGGCGGGAGAAGGACAGATACGCAGTATTTT. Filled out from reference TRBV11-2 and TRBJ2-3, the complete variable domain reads EAGVAQSPRYKIIEKRQSVAFWCNPISGHATLYWYQQILGQGPKLLIQFQNNGVVDDSQLPKDRFSAERLKGVDSTLKIQPAKLEDSAVYLCASSPSGGRRTDTQYFGPGTRLTVL.